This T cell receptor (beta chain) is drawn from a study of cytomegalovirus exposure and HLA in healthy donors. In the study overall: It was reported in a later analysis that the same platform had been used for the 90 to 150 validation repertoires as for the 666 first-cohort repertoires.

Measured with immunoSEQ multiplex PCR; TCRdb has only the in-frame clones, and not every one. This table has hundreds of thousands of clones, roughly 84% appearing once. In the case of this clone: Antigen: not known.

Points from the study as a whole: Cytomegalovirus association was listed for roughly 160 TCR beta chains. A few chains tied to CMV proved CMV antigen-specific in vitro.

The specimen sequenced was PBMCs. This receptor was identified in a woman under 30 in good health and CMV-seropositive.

Here the CDR3 reads CAWGKSGANVLTF. The CDR3 region has the DNA TGTGCCTGGGGCAAATCTGGGGCCAACGTCCTGACTTTC. The V gene is TRBV30, the J gene TRBJ2-6; no definite D call. The length of the CDR3 is 13 residues. Germline V gene data show CDR1 as GTSNPN and CDR2 as SVGIG (reference sequence). V lost 5 bases and J 1 base, leaving 6 bases between the germline ends.